Within the sample, the clone carrying this T cell receptor (beta chain) is medium-sized. Antigen specificity is unknown. Study outcomes and limitations: Tumor-infiltrating Treg TCR alpha and beta sequences overlapped most with tumor naive CD4+ T cells, then blood naive. Tumor memory CD4+ T cell TCR gene usage was found to cluster with blood and lymph node memory CD4+ cells and with lymph node naive CD4+ cells. Naive CD4+ cells shared approximately 13% of tumor Treg sequences.

Adaptor-ligated barcode primers were used to amplify TRBV12-4/TRBJ1-2 clonotypes. TCRdb re-called the multiplex PCR reads through MiXCR, storing one row per CDR3 protein. The data show hundreds of distinct CDR3 sequences, around 17% seen once. CDR3 length: 12 residues. Trimming removed 5 bases at V and 8 bases at J, with 12 bases between. Tregs were sorted as CD4+CD25+CD127-/low cells. This chain uses TRBV12-3 or TRBV12-4 with TRBJ1-2; unclear D gene. Specimen: Tregs sorted from blood. The TCR was taken from a female donor with breast cancer. CDR3 nucleotide sequence: TGTGCCAGCAGTGGACGGCCAGGAGGCTACACCTTC. Residues: CASSGRPGGYTF.